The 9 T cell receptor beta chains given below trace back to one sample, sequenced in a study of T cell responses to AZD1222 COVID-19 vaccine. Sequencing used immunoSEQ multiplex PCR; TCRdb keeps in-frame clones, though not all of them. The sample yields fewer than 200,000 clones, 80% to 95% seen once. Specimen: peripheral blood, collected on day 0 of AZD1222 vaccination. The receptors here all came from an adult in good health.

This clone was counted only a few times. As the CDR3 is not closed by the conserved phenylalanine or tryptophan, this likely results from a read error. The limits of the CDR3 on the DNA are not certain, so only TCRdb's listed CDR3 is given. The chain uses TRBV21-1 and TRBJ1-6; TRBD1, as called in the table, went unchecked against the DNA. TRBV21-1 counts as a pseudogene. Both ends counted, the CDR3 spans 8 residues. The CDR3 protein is CASSRNRV.

CDR3 DNA: TGCGCCAGCAGCCCAATGGGGACTAGCGGGAAAATCCTGTACTTC. This codes for CASSPMGTSGKILYF. The chain recombines TRBV4-1 with TRBJ2-7; 13 nucleotides align to TRBD2. V shed 4 bases and J 12 bases; nucleotides not matched to a gene: 12. Germline V CDR1 and CDR2: MGHRA, YSYEKL. The CDR3 is made up of 15 amino acids.

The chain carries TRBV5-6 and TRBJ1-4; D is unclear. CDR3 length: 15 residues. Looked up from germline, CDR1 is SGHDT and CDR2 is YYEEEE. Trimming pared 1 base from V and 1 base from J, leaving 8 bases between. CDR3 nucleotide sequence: TGTGCCAGCAGCTTGTTATCGGGAACTAATGAAAAACTGTTTTTT. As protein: CASSLLSGTNEKLFF.

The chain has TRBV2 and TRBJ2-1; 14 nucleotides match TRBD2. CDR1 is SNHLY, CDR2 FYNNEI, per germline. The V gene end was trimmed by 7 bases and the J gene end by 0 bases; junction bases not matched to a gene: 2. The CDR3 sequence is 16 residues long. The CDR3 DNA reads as TGTGCCAGCAAGGGACTAGCGGGAGACTCCTACAATGAGCAGTTCTTC. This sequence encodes CASKGLAGDSYNEQFF.

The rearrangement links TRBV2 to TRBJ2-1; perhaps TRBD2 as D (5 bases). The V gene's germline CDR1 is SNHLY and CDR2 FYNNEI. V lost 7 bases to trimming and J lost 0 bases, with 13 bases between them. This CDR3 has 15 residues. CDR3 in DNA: TGTGCCAGCATTTTTCTTGGGAGCTCCTACAATGAGCAGTTCTTC. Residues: CASIFLGSSYNEQFF.

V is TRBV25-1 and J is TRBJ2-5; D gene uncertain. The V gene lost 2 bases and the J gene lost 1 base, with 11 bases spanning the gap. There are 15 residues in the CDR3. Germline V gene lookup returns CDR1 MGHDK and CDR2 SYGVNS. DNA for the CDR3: TGTGCCAGCAGTGAAGCTCTCACGGGCCAAGAGACCCAGTACTTC. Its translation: CASSEALTGQETQYF.

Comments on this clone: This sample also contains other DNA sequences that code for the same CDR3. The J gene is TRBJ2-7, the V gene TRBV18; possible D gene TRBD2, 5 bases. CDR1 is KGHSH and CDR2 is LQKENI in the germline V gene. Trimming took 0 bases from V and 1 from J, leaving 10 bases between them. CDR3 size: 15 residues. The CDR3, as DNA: TGTGCCAGCTCACCACCCTCGGGGAATTCCTACGAGCAGTACTTC. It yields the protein CASSPPSGNSYEQYF.

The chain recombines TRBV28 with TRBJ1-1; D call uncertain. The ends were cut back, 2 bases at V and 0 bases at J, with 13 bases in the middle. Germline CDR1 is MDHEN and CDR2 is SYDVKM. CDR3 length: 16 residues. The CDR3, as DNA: TGTGCCAGCAGTTTACTACACAGACTGATGAACACTGAAGCTTTCTTT. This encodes CASSLLHRLMNTEAFF.

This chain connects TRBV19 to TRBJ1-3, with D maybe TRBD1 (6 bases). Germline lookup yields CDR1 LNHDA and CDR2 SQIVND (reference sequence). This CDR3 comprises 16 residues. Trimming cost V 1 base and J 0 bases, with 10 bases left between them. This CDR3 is CASSIGGQSSGNTIYF. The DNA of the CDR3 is TGTGCCAGTAGTATAGGCGGACAGTCCTCTGGAAACACCATATATTTT.